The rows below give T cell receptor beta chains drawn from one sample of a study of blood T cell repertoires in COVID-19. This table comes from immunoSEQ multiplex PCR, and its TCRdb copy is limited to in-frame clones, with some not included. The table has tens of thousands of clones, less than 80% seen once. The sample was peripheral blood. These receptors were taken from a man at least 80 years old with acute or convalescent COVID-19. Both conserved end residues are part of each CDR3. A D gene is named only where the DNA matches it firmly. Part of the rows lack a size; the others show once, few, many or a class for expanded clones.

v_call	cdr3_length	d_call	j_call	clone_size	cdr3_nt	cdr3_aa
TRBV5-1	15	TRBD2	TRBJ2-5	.	TGCGCCAGCAGCTCCATAGCGGGGGGAGGAGAGACCCAGTACTTC	CASSSIAGGGETQYF
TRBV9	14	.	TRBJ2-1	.	TGTGCCAGCAGCGTAGATCCAGGGTCAAATGAGCAGTTCTTC	CASSVDPGSNEQFF
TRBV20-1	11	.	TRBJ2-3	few	TGCAGTGCTGCACACACAGATACGCAGTATTTT	CSAAHTDTQYF
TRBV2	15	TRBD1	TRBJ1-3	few	TGTGCCAGCGGACGTCCGGGACAGGGGGCTTACACCATATATTTT	CASGRPGQGAYTIYF
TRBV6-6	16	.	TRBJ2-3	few	TGTGCCAGCACCTTAGGGAGACAGGCGAACACAGATACGCAGTATTTT	CASTLGRQANTDTQYF
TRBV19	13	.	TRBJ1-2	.	TGTGCCAGTAGTATAGGGGGGCGCCGTGGCTACACCTTC	CASSIGGRRGYTF
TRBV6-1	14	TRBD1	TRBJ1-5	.	TGTGCCAGCAGTGAAAGAGGAGGGGGCCAGCCCCAGCATTTT	CASSERGGGQPQHF
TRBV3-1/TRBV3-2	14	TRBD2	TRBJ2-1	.	TGTGCCAGCAGCCCGTACGGGGGGGCCAATGAGCAGTTCTTC	CASSPYGGANEQFF
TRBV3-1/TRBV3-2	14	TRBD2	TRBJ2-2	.	TGTGCCAGCAGCCAAGTAACTAGCGGGGGGGAGCTGTTTTTT	CASSQVTSGGELFF
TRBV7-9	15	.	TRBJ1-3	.	TGTGCCAGCAGCTTAGGAGGTGGCTCTGGAAACACCATATATTTT	CASSLGGGSGNTIYF
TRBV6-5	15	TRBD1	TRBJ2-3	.	TGTGCCAGCAGTCCGGGACAGGGGTCCCTAAATACGCAGTATTTT	CASSPGQGSLNTQYF
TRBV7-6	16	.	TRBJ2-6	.	TGTGCCAGCAGCTTACCTCAGGGTTCTGGGGCCAACGTCCTGACTTTC	CASSLPQGSGANVLTF
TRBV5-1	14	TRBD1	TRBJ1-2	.	TGCGCCAGCAGCCCAGGACAGGGAACGTATGGCTACACCTTC	CASSPGQGTYGYTF
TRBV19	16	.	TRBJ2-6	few	TGTGCCAGTAGTACAGGGGTAGGGTCTGGGGCCAACGTCCTGACTTTC	CASSTGVGSGANVLTF
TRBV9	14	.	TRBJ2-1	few	TGTGCCAGCAGCCTCGGAATGCGAGGAGAGTCTAAGTTCTTC	CASSLGMRGESKFF
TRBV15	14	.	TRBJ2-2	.	TGTGCCACCAAACAGGGAAGAAACACCGGGGAGCTGTTTTTT	CATKQGRNTGELFF